This T cell receptor beta chain was sequenced during a study of blood T cell repertoires in COVID-19. As for the study in general: Italy, Spain and the United States were the sources of the convalescent and acute COVID-19 samples. PBMCs, B-cell-depleted T cells, or T cells provided the cDNA or gDNA that made up the material.

The V and J ends lost 1 base and 7 bases respectively, with 14 bases between them. CDR1 LGHDT and CDR2 YNNKEL come from the germline V gene (reference sequence). There are 14 residues in the CDR3. TCRdb's table, derived via immunoSEQ multiplex PCR, lists solely in-frame clones and lacks some. The sample holds around 100,000 clones, roughly nine tenths seen once. This sequence joins TRBV3-1 (or the pseudogene TRBV3-2) and TRBJ2-7; TRBD2 is a possible D gene (6 bases). The clonotype comes from a man aged 45-65 years with acute or convalescent COVID-19. Sequencing input: peripheral blood. The chain's CDR3 is CASSQAGDFQEQYF. The CDR3 region has the DNA TGTGCCAGCAGCCAAGCGGGAGACTTTCAAGAGCAGTACTTC.